Below are 5 T cell receptor beta chains sequenced from a single sample in a study of T cell responses to AZD1222 COVID-19 vaccine. Data came from immunoSEQ multiplex PCR; TCRdb stores just in-frame clones and leaves some out. The table lists tens of thousands of clones, over 70% of them singletons, with less than 50% in the top ten. The sequences come from peripheral blood, collected 28 days after the second AZD1222 dose. The receptors stem from an adult who received the AZD1222 COVID-19 vaccine.

The genes are TRBV7-2 and TRBJ2-1; 8 positions agree with TRBD2. After removal of 1 base from V and 8 bases from J, the junction contained 7 bases not matched to a gene. The CDR3 extends over 15 amino acids. Germline loops: CDR1 SGHTA, CDR2 FQGNSA. The CDR3 DNA is TGTGCCAGCAGCTTAGAACCGGGACTAGTCTATGAGCAGTTCTTC. Translating it yields CASSLEPGLVYEQFF.

This rearrangement joins TRBV10-2 to TRBJ1-1, with D perhaps matching TRBD1 (6 bases). The V gene lost 3 bases and the J gene lost 0 bases, with 14 bases spanning the gap. The germline V gene encodes CDR1 WSHSY and CDR2 SAAADI. This CDR3 spans 16 amino acids. The CDR3 is CASSERRTVMNTEAFF. The CDR3 DNA reads TGCGCCAGCAGTGAACGGAGGACAGTCATGAACACTGAAGCTTTCTTT.

The CDR3 reads CASSLEEGQKVTF. The CDR3 region has the DNA TGTGCCAGCAGCTTGGAGGAAGGACAGAAAGTCACCTTC. V usage is TRBV5-6 and J usage is TRBJ1-2; tentatively, D is TRBD1 (6 bases). Germline loops: CDR1 SGHDT, CDR2 YYEEEE. Trimming cost V 0 bases and J 13 bases, with 16 bases left between them. CDR3 length: 13 residues.

The J gene is TRBJ2-3, the V gene TRBV4-3, with TRBD2 identical over 8 bases. CDR3 length: 15 amino acids. Germline CDR1 LGHNA, CDR2 YSLEER. V shed 2 bases, J shed 0 bases, and the junction held 1 base outside the gene matches. The CDR3 protein is CASSQTSGSTDTQYF. CDR3 coding DNA: TGCGCCAGCAGCCAAACTAGCGGTAGCACAGATACGCAGTATTTT.

The J gene is TRBJ1-4, the V gene TRBV4-3; D gene ambiguous. CDR1 LGHNA and CDR2 YSLEER come from the germline V gene. The length of the CDR3 is 15 residues. The V gene lost 0 bases and the J gene lost 8 bases, with 13 bases spanning the gap. The CDR3 spells CASSQESGFGEKLFF. CDR3 in DNA: TGCGCCAGCAGCCAAGAATCTGGGTTTGGGGAAAAACTGTTTTTT.